This T cell receptor (beta chain) was documented in a study of blood T cell repertoires in COVID-19. Study overall: The study drew acute and convalescent COVID-19 samples from the United States, Italy and Spain. T cells, B-cell-depleted T cells, or PBMCs provided the cDNA or gDNA that served as material.

Study processing details: How many nucleated cells were present was estimated from reference gene primer amplification. Profiled with immunoSEQ multiplex PCR; TCRdb holds only in-frame clones, not every one. Clone size and V and J calls were adopted from that table, with D and trimming inferred from the DNA. Of 200,000 to 300,000 clones in the sample, nearly 90% were seen once. The TCR was taken from a woman under 40 with acute or convalescent COVID-19. The sequenced material came from peripheral blood.

The CDR3 sequence: CASRQDRDSQSQYF. The CDR3 coding sequence is TGTGCCAGCAGACAAGACCGGGACAGTCAGTCCCAGTACTTC. The chain employs TRBV7-8 and TRBJ2-5; TRBD1 agrees at 7 bases. This CDR3 contains 14 residues. Germline V CDR1 and CDR2: SGHVS, FQNEAQ. V lost 6 bases, J lost 9 bases, and 13 bases stayed unmatched.